These 4 T cell receptor beta chains came from one sample sequenced in a study of cytomegalovirus exposure and HLA in healthy donors. Both 60 Vbeta primers and 13 Jbeta primers went into the PCR. Clones were read by immunoSEQ multiplex PCR, and TCRdb kept only the in-frame ones, dropping some. The data hold 150,000 to 200,000 clones, with about 87% observed a single time. Sequenced material: PBMCs. Source of these receptors: a woman aged 18-35 years in good health and CMV-seronegative.

This chain joins TRBV4-1 and TRBJ1-1; TRBD1 might be the D (6 bases). From germline, CDR1 is MGHRA and CDR2 YSYEKL. Trimming took off 4 bases at V and 7 bases at J, with 10 bases between the two ends. CDR3 length equals 12 residues. For the CDR3, the DNA is TGCGCCAGCAGCCCTCGAGGGGGTGAAGCTTTCTTT. Its translation: CASSPRGGEAFF.

The rearrangement joins TRBV7-9 to TRBJ1-1; a weak D match, TRBD1 (5 bases). The CDR3 is 14 residues long. The germline V and J ends were trimmed by 5 bases and 1 base, with 11 bases remaining between them. Germline assignment: CDR1 SEHNR and CDR2 FQNEAQ (reference sequence). This chain's CDR3 is CASSAGTANTEAFF. CDR3 nucleotide sequence: TGTGCCAGCAGCGCGGGGACGGCGAACACTGAAGCTTTCTTT.

This clone was seen only once. The V and J genes are TRBV29-1 and TRBJ1-1; D is possibly TRBD1 (5 bases). From germline, CDR1 is SQVTM and CDR2 ANQGSEA. The CDR3 has 12 amino acids. V was clipped by 7 bases and J by 1 base, with 10 bases between them. The CDR3 nucleotides are TGCAGCGCCTTGGACAAGAACACTGAAGCTTTCTTT. This translates into CSALDKNTEAFF.

The chain uses TRBV4-1 and TRBJ2-1; TRBD2 aligns across 7 bases. V dropped 1 base and J dropped 9; count of bases not matched to a gene: 15. This CDR3 is 17 amino acids long. Germline-derived CDR1 and CDR2 are MGHRA and YSYEKL. This chain's CDR3 is CASSQAQGLGAGGEQFF. The CDR3 bases are TGCGCCAGCAGCCAAGCGCAAGGACTAGGTGCCGGAGGTGAGCAGTTCTTC.